This T cell receptor beta chain derives from a study of blood T cell repertoires in COVID-19. Data came from immunoSEQ multiplex PCR; TCRdb stores just in-frame clones and leaves some out. The sample contains some 130,000 clones, about 89% of which appear only once. CDR1 LNHDA and CDR2 SQIVND come from the germline V gene (reference sequence). The V and J ends lost 3 bases and 4 bases, in that order; junction bases with no gene match: 10. This CDR3 contains 16 residues. This TCR derives from a man between 60 and 75 years old with COVID-19, enrolled during active disease. The sequenced sample consisted of peripheral blood. The rearrangement uses TRBV19 and TRBJ2-7; 9 bases map to TRBD2. Here the CDR3 DNA reads TGTGCCAGTAGTATCCCCTCGGCTAGCGGGGTATACGAGCAGTACTTC. Protein: CASSIPSASGVYEQYF.